These T cell receptor beta chains were read from a single sample in a study of blood T cell repertoires in COVID-19. The table came from immunoSEQ multiplex PCR; TCRdb's copy has only in-frame clones and leaves some out. The sample yields around 69,000 clones, 75% to 90% seen once. Material for sequencing was peripheral blood. All receptors come from a woman in her fifties or sixties with active COVID-19. The CDR3 runs from the conserved cysteine through the conserved F or W. The order of the fields is clone size, J gene, D gene, V gene, CDR3 protein, CDR3 DNA. A D gene is named only where the DNA matches it firmly. The listing skips clone size in some rows; elsewhere it reads once, few, many or a size class.

clone size: .
J gene: TRBJ2-1
D gene: .
V gene: TRBV5-1
CDR3 protein: CASSLAVLSGEQFF
CDR3 DNA: TGCGCCAGCAGCTTGGCCGTTCTATCAGGGGAGCAGTTCTTC

clone size: few
J gene: TRBJ2-2
D gene: .
V gene: TRBV3-1/TRBV3-2
CDR3 protein: CASSQAPTGELFF
CDR3 DNA: TGTGCCAGCAGCCAAGCCCCGACCGGGGAGCTGTTTTTT

clone size: once
J gene: TRBJ2-2
D gene: TRBD2
V gene: TRBV7-9
CDR3 protein: CASSPAGANTGELFF
CDR3 DNA: TGTGCCAGCAGCCCAGCGGGAGCGAACACCGGGGAGCTGTTTTTT

clone size: .
J gene: TRBJ1-5
D gene: .
V gene: TRBV28
CDR3 protein: CASRRQLDQPQHF
CDR3 DNA: TGTGCCAGCAGGCGACAGTTAGATCAGCCCCAGCATTTT

clone size: .
J gene: TRBJ2-7
D gene: .
V gene: TRBV19
CDR3 protein: CASSIDLAYEQYF
CDR3 DNA: TGTGCCAGTAGTATAGATCTAGCCTACGAGCAGTACTTC

clone size: .
J gene: TRBJ2-7
D gene: TRBD2
V gene: TRBV5-6
CDR3 protein: CASSFPSGSEYF
CDR3 DNA: TGTGCCAGCAGCTTTCCTAGCGGGAGCGAGTACTTC

clone size: once
J gene: TRBJ2-2
D gene: TRBD2
V gene: TRBV7-2
CDR3 protein: CASSQAASGSTGELFF
CDR3 DNA: TGTGCCAGCAGCCAGGCAGCTAGCGGGAGTACCGGGGAGCTGTTTTTT

clone size: .
J gene: TRBJ2-1
D gene: TRBD2
V gene: TRBV6-1
CDR3 protein: CASSALAGGSYNEQFF
CDR3 DNA: TGTGCCAGCAGTGCACTAGCGGGAGGGTCCTACAATGAGCAGTTCTTC

clone size: .
J gene: TRBJ2-1
D gene: TRBD2
V gene: TRBV9
CDR3 protein: CASSVTGTSGVNEQFF
CDR3 DNA: TGTGCCAGCAGTGTGACCGGGACTAGCGGGGTAAATGAGCAGTTCTTC

clone size: .
J gene: TRBJ1-4
D gene: TRBD1
V gene: TRBV28
CDR3 protein: CASSTGTGNEKLFF
CDR3 DNA: TGTGCCAGCAGCACCGGGACAGGGAATGAAAAACTGTTTTTT

clone size: .
J gene: TRBJ2-2
D gene: .
V gene: TRBV15
CDR3 protein: CATSRDTQPRGTGELFF
CDR3 DNA: TGTGCCACCAGCAGAGATACCCAACCAAGGGGCACCGGGGAGCTGTTTTTT

clone size: .
J gene: TRBJ2-2
D gene: .
V gene: TRBV28
CDR3 protein: CASSLGARVRDTGELFF
CDR3 DNA: TGTGCCAGCAGTTTGGGAGCAAGAGTAAGGGACACCGGGGAGCTGTTTTTT

clone size: once
J gene: TRBJ2-3
D gene: .
V gene: TRBV10-3
CDR3 protein: CAISDLSVSTDTQYF
CDR3 DNA: TGTGCCATCAGTGACCTTAGCGTTAGCACAGATACGCAGTATTTT

clone size: .
J gene: TRBJ2-7
D gene: TRBD2
V gene: TRBV19
CDR3 protein: CASSIGRTSDSYEQYF
CDR3 DNA: TGTGCCAGTAGTATAGGGAGGACTAGCGACTCCTACGAGCAGTACTTC

clone size: .
J gene: TRBJ2-1
D gene: TRBD2
V gene: TRBV6-4
CDR3 protein: CASSADHGTSDRDEQFF
CDR3 DNA: TGTGCCAGCAGTGCGGATCACGGGACTAGTGATCGCGATGAGCAGTTCTTC

clone size: .
J gene: TRBJ2-1
D gene: .
V gene: TRBV6-5
CDR3 protein: CASTSVGDYNEQFF
CDR3 DNA: TGTGCCAGCACCTCAGTAGGGGACTACAATGAGCAGTTCTTC

clone size: .
J gene: TRBJ2-2
D gene: TRBD2
V gene: TRBV9
CDR3 protein: CASRTPLAGDVGTGELFF
CDR3 DNA: TGTGCCAGCAGGACCCCCCTAGCGGGAGACGTCGGCACCGGGGAGCTGTTTTTT

clone size: .
J gene: TRBJ1-2
D gene: .
V gene: TRBV7-9
CDR3 protein: CASSLVSRQERGYGYTF
CDR3 DNA: TGTGCCAGCAGCTTAGTCTCCAGACAGGAGCGGGGCTATGGCTACACCTTC

clone size: .
J gene: TRBJ2-3
D gene: .
V gene: TRBV6-1
CDR3 protein: CASSDSVLWADTQYF
CDR3 DNA: TGTGCCAGCAGTGACAGCGTGTTGTGGGCAGATACGCAGTATTTT

clone size: .
J gene: TRBJ2-1
D gene: TRBD2
V gene: TRBV18
CDR3 protein: CATGEGLASDEQFF
CDR3 DNA: TGTGCCACCGGGGAGGGACTAGCTAGCGATGAGCAGTTCTTC

clone size: .
J gene: TRBJ2-3
D gene: .
V gene: TRBV27
CDR3 protein: CASSRLQTSTDTQYF
CDR3 DNA: TGTGCCAGCAGTCGTCTCCAAACTAGCACAGATACGCAGTATTTT

clone size: .
J gene: TRBJ2-7
D gene: TRBD2
V gene: TRBV11-2
CDR3 protein: CASSLGASGPYEQYF
CDR3 DNA: TGTGCCAGCAGCTTAGGGGCTAGCGGGCCCTACGAGCAGTACTTC

clone size: .
J gene: TRBJ2-3
D gene: TRBD2
V gene: TRBV5-6
CDR3 protein: CASSLSLAGGPGADTQYF
CDR3 DNA: TGTGCCAGCAGCTTATCACTAGCGGGAGGGCCAGGGGCAGATACGCAGTATTTT

clone size: once
J gene: TRBJ2-3
D gene: TRBD1
V gene: TRBV5-1
CDR3 protein: CASSPMPGQGPDTQYF
CDR3 DNA: TGCGCCAGCAGCCCCATGCCGGGACAGGGACCAGATACGCAGTATTTT

clone size: .
J gene: TRBJ2-3
D gene: .
V gene: TRBV2
CDR3 protein: CASSEFRAKGDTQYF
CDR3 DNA: TGTGCCAGCAGTGAGTTCAGGGCTAAGGGAGATACGCAGTATTTT

clone size: .
J gene: TRBJ2-3
D gene: TRBD2
V gene: TRBV6-1
CDR3 protein: CASSESLAGPTDTQYF
CDR3 DNA: TGTGCCAGCAGTGAAAGCCTAGCGGGACCCACAGATACGCAGTATTTT

clone size: .
J gene: TRBJ1-1
D gene: .
V gene: TRBV11-2
CDR3 protein: CASSFSGGPIAFF
CDR3 DNA: TGTGCCAGCAGCTTCTCCGGGGGTCCAATAGCTTTCTTT

clone size: .
J gene: TRBJ2-7
D gene: TRBD2
V gene: TRBV3-1/TRBV3-2
CDR3 protein: CASRYLAGGEQYF
CDR3 DNA: TGTGCCAGCAGGTACTTAGCGGGTGGAGAGCAGTACTTC

clone size: once
J gene: TRBJ2-3
D gene: .
V gene: TRBV6-5
CDR3 protein: CASARGVGTDTQYF
CDR3 DNA: TGTGCCAGCGCCCGGGGAGTAGGCACAGATACGCAGTATTTT

clone size: .
J gene: TRBJ2-7
D gene: .
V gene: TRBV30
CDR3 protein: CAWSRLRLDSYEQYF
CDR3 DNA: TGTGCCTGGAGTCGCCTACGACTCGATTCCTACGAGCAGTACTTC

clone size: .
J gene: TRBJ2-7
D gene: .
V gene: TRBV28
CDR3 protein: CASSLLIPYEQYF
CDR3 DNA: TGTGCCAGCAGTTTACTTATTCCCTACGAGCAGTACTTC

clone size: .
J gene: TRBJ1-2
D gene: .
V gene: TRBV20-1
CDR3 protein: CSASRESSTF
CDR3 DNA: TGCAGTGCTAGTCGGGAGAGCAGCACCTTC

clone size: .
J gene: TRBJ1-4
D gene: .
V gene: TRBV27
CDR3 protein: CASRLEGATNEKLFF
CDR3 DNA: TGTGCCAGCAGATTGGAAGGGGCCACTAATGAAAAACTGTTTTTT

clone size: .
J gene: TRBJ2-5
D gene: TRBD1
V gene: TRBV24-1
CDR3 protein: CATGRGLWETQYF
CDR3 DNA: TGTGCCACCGGCAGGGGGCTGTGGGAGACCCAGTACTTC

clone size: few
J gene: TRBJ2-7
D gene: .
V gene: TRBV6-6
CDR3 protein: CASSPSWQGNEQYF
CDR3 DNA: TGTGCCAGCAGTCCCTCATGGCAGGGGAATGAGCAGTACTTC

clone size: .
J gene: TRBJ1-5
D gene: .
V gene: TRBV10-3
CDR3 protein: CAISDSGRGYQPQHF
CDR3 DNA: TGTGCCATCAGTGATTCGGGCAGGGGCTATCAGCCCCAGCATTTT

clone size: few
J gene: TRBJ2-2
D gene: TRBD2
V gene: TRBV19
CDR3 protein: CASTMGRDTGELFF
CDR3 DNA: TGTGCCAGTACCATGGGGAGGGACACCGGGGAGCTGTTTTTT

clone size: .
J gene: TRBJ1-2
D gene: .
V gene: TRBV7-9
CDR3 protein: CASSSSGATLYGYTF
CDR3 DNA: TGTGCCAGCAGCAGTAGTGGGGCAACCCTCTATGGCTACACCTTC

clone size: .
J gene: TRBJ2-7
D gene: TRBD1
V gene: TRBV3-1/TRBV3-2
CDR3 protein: CASSPDGLGGAVSYEQYF
CDR3 DNA: TGTGCCAGCAGCCCGGACGGTTTAGGGGGCGCGGTCTCCTACGAGCAGTACTTC

clone size: .
J gene: TRBJ1-3
D gene: .
V gene: TRBV10-3
CDR3 protein: CAISEASSGNTIYF
CDR3 DNA: TGTGCCATCAGTGAGGCGAGCTCTGGAAACACCATATATTTT

clone size: .
J gene: TRBJ1-2
D gene: TRBD1
V gene: TRBV5-1
CDR3 protein: CASSWEMGQGTYGYTF
CDR3 DNA: TGCGCCAGCAGCTGGGAAATGGGACAGGGAACCTATGGCTACACCTTC

clone size: .
J gene: TRBJ2-3
D gene: .
V gene: TRBV3-1/TRBV3-2
CDR3 protein: CASSQSWSGRDTQYF
CDR3 DNA: TGTGCCAGCAGCCAAAGTTGGTCGGGGAGAGATACGCAGTATTTT

clone size: .
J gene: TRBJ1-2
D gene: TRBD1
V gene: TRBV3-1/TRBV3-2
CDR3 protein: CASSLRQGASGGYTF
CDR3 DNA: TGTGCCAGCAGCCTAAGACAGGGGGCATCAGGGGGCTACACCTTC

clone size: .
J gene: TRBJ2-7
D gene: .
V gene: TRBV30
CDR3 protein: CAWSVGQGSYEQYF
CDR3 DNA: TGTGCCTGGAGTGTAGGGCAGGGTTCCTACGAGCAGTACTTC

clone size: .
J gene: TRBJ1-4
D gene: .
V gene: TRBV2
CDR3 protein: CASSVGAREKLFF
CDR3 DNA: TGTGCCAGCAGTGTTGGGGCGCGGGAAAAACTGTTTTTT

clone size: .
J gene: TRBJ2-1
D gene: .
V gene: TRBV18
CDR3 protein: CASSPPEGYNEQFF
CDR3 DNA: TGTGCCAGCTCACCACCGGAGGGTTACAATGAGCAGTTCTTC

clone size: .
J gene: TRBJ1-2
D gene: TRBD1
V gene: TRBV30
CDR3 protein: CAWSRPQTGDYGYTF
CDR3 DNA: TGTGCCTGGAGTCGCCCGCAAACAGGGGACTATGGCTACACCTTC

clone size: .
J gene: TRBJ2-7
D gene: .
V gene: TRBV27
CDR3 protein: CASSSTGRAYEQYF
CDR3 DNA: TGTGCCAGCAGTTCCACAGGGAGGGCCTACGAGCAGTACTTC

clone size: few
J gene: TRBJ1-5
D gene: TRBD1
V gene: TRBV3-1/TRBV3-2
CDR3 protein: CASSPGTGSNQPQHF
CDR3 DNA: TGTGCCAGCAGCCCAGGGACAGGAAGCAATCAGCCCCAGCATTTT

clone size: .
J gene: TRBJ2-1
D gene: .
V gene: TRBV29-1
CDR3 protein: CSVVGDYNEQFF
CDR3 DNA: TGCAGCGTTGTCGGGGACTACAATGAGCAGTTCTTC

clone size: .
J gene: TRBJ2-1
D gene: .
V gene: TRBV9
CDR3 protein: CASSYGSDRWTEQFF
CDR3 DNA: TGTGCCAGCAGCTATGGGAGTGATCGCTGGACTGAGCAGTTCTTC

clone size: .
J gene: TRBJ1-2
D gene: .
V gene: TRBV11-2
CDR3 protein: CASSFRGGYTF
CDR3 DNA: TGTGCCAGCAGTTTTAGAGGGGGCTACACCTTC

clone size: .
J gene: TRBJ1-2
D gene: .
V gene: TRBV29-1
CDR3 protein: CSVEFMTGADYGYTF
CDR3 DNA: TGCAGCGTTGAATTCATGACAGGCGCCGACTATGGCTACACCTTC

clone size: .
J gene: TRBJ2-7
D gene: TRBD2
V gene: TRBV7-9
CDR3 protein: CASSFKGGSYEQYF
CDR3 DNA: TGTGCCAGCAGCTTTAAAGGCGGGAGTTACGAGCAGTACTTC

clone size: .
J gene: TRBJ2-2
D gene: .
V gene: TRBV29-1
CDR3 protein: CSVPQREDTGELFF
CDR3 DNA: TGCAGCGTTCCGCAGAGGGAAGACACCGGGGAGCTGTTTTTT